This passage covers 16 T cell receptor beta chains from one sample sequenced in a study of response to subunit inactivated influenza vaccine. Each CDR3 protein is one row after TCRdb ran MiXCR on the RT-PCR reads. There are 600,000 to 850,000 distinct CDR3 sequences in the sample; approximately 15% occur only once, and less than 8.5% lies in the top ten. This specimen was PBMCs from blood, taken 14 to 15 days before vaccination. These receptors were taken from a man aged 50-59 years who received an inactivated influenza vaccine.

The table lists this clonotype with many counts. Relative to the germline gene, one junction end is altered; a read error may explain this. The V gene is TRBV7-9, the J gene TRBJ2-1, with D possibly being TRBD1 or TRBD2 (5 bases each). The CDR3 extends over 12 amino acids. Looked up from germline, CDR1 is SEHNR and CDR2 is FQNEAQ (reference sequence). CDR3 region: CASSLGTSEQFF. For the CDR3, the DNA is TGTGCCAGCAGTTTAGGGACCTCTGAGCAGTTCTTC.

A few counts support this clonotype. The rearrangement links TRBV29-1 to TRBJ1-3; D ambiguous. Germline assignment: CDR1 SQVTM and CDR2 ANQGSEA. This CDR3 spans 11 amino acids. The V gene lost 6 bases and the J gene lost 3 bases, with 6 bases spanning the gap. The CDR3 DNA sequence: TGCAGCGTGGGTGGTGGAAACACCATATATTTT. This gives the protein CSVGGGNTIYF.

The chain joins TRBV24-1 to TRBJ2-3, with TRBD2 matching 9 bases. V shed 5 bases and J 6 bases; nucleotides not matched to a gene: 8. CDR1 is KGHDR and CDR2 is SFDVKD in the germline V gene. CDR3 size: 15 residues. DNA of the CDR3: TGTGCCACCAGTGTGCCTAGCGGGACGTCCGATACGCAGTATTTT. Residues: CATSVPSGTSDTQYF.

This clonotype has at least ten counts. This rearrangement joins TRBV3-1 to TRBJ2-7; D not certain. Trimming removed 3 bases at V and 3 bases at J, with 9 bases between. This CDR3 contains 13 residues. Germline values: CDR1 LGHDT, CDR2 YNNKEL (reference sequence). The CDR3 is CASSHGRSYEQYF. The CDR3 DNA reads TGTGCCAGCAGCCACGGACGGAGCTACGAGCAGTACTTC.

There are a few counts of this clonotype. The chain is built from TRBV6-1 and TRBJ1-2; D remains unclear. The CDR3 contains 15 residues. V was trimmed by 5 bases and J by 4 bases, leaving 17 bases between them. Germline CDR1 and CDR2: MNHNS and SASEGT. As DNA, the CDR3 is TGTGCCAGCAGTCCACTACTGGTACCCGGCTATGGCTACACCTTC. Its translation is CASSPLLVPGYGYTF.

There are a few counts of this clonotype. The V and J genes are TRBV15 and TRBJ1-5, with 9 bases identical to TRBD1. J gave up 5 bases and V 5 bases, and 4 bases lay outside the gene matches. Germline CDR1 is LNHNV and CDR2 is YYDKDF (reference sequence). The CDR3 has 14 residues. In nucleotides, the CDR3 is TGTGCCACCAGCCCGGGACAGGGCCATCAGCCCCAGCATTTT. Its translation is CATSPGQGHQPQHF.

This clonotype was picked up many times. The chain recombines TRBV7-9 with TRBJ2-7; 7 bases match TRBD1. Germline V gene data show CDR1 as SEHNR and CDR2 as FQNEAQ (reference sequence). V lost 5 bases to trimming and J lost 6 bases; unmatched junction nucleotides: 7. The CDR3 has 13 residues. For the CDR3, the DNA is TGTGCCAGCAGCCCCCCGACAGGGCCCGAGCAGTACTTC. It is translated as CASSPPTGPEQYF. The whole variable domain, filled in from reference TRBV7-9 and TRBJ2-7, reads DTGVSQNPRHKITKRGQNVTFRCDPISEHNRLYWYRQTLGQGPEFLTYFQNEAQLEKSRLLSDRFSAERPKGSFSTLEIQRTEQGDSAMYLCASSPPTGPEQYFGPGTRLTVT.

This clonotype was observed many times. CDR3 DNA sequence: TGTGCCAGCAGCTTAAACAGTTACAATGAGCAGTTCTTC. Translated, it gives CASSLNSYNEQFF. The rearrangement joins TRBV11-2 to TRBJ2-1, with no clear D. This CDR3 region has 13 residues. Trimming pared 2 bases from V and 4 bases from J, leaving 6 bases between. CDR1 and CDR2 from the germline V gene are SGHAT and FQNNGV.

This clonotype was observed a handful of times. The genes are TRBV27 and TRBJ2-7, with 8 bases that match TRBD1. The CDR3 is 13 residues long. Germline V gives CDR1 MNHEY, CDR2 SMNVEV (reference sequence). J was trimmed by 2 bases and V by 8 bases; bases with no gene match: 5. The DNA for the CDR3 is TGTGCCAGCGGGGACAGGCCGACCTACGAGCAGTACTTC. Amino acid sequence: CASGDRPTYEQYF.

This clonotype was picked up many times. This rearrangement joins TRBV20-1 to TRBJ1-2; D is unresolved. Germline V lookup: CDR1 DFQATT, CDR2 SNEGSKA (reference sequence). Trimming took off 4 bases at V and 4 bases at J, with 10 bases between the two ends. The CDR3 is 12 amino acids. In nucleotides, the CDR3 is TGCAGTGCTAACGGAGCCGCCTATGGCTACACCTTC. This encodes CSANGAAYGYTF.

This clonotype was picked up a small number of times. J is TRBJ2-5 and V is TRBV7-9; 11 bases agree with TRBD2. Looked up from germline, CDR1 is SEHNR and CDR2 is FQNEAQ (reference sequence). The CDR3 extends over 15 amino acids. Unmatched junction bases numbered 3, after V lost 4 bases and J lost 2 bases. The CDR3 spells CASSSSGGTQETQYF. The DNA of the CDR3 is TGTGCCAGCAGCTCTAGCGGGGGGACTCAAGAGACCCAGTACTTC.

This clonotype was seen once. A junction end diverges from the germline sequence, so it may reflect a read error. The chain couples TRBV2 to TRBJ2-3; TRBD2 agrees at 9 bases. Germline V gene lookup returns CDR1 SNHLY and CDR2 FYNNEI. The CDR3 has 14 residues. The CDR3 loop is CACSVDSGRDTQYF. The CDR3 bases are TGTGCCTGCAGTGTGGATAGCGGGAGAGATACGCAGTATTTT.

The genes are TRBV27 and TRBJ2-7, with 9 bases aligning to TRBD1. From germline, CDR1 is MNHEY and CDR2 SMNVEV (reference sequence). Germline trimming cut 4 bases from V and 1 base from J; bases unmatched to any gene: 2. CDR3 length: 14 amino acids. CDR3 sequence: CASSWTGASYEQYF. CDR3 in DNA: TGTGCCAGCAGTTGGACAGGGGCTTCCTACGAGCAGTACTTC.

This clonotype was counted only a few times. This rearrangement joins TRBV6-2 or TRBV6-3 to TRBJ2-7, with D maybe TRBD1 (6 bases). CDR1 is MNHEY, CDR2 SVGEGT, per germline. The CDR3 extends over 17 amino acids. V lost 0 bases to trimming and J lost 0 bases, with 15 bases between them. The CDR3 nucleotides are TGTGCCAGCAGTTACTCGAGCAACAGGGCATTCTCCTACGAGCAGTACTTC. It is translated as CASSYSSNRAFSYEQYF.

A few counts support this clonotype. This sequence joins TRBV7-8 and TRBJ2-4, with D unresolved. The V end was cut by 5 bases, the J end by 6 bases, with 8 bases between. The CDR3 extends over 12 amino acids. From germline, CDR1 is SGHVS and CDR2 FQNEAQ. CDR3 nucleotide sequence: TGTGCCAGCAGCGTCGGATCAAACATTCAGTACTTC. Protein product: CASSVGSNIQYF.

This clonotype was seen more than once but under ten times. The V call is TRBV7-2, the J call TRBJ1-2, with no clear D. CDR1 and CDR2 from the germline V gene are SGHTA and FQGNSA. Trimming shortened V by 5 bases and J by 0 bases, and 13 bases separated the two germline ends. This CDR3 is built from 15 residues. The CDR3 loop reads CASSPRERANYGYTF. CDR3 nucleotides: TGTGCCAGCAGCCCACGGGAGAGAGCTAACTATGGCTACACCTTC. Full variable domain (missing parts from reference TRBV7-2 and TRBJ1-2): GAGVSQSPSNKVTEKGKDVELRCDPISGHTALYWYRQSLGQGLEFLIYFQGNSAPDKSGLPSDRFSAERTGGSVSTLTIQRTQQEDSAVYLCASSPRERANYGYTFGSGTRLTVV.